This T cell receptor (beta chain) was recorded in a study of T cell responses to AZD1222 COVID-19 vaccine. Trimming left V 0 bases short and J 5 bases short, with 15 bases between. The CDR3 totals 15 residues. Germline lookup yields CDR1 SGDLS and CDR2 YYNGEE. TCRdb's copy holds only in-frame clones and misses some; the assay was immunoSEQ multiplex PCR. This sample has under 150,000 clones, with roughly nine tenths found just once. The receptor comes from an adult in good health. Sequencing was performed on peripheral blood, taken on day 0 of AZD1222 vaccination. The chain is built from TRBV9 and TRBJ2-7; D ambiguous. In DNA, the CDR3 is TGTGCCAGCAGCGTAGCCGAAACCCCACTAAACGAGCAGTACTTC. Protein sequence: CASSVAETPLNEQYF.